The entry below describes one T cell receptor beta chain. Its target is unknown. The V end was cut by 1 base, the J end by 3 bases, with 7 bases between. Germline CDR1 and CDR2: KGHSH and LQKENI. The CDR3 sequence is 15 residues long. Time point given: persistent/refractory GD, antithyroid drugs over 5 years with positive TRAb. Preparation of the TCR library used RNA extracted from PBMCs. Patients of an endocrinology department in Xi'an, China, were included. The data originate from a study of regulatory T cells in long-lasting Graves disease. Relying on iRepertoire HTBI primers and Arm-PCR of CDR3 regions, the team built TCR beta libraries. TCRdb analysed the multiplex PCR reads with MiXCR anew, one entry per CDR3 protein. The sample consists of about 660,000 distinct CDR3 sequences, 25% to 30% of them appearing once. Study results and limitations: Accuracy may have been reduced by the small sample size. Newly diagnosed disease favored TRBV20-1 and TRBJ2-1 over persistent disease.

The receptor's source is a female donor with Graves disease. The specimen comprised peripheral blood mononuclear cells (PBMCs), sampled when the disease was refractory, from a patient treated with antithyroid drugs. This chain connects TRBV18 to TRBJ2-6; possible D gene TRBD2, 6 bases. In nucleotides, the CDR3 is TGTGCCAGCTCACCACGGAGGGGTGGGGCCAACGTCCTGACTTTC. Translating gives CASSPRRGGANVLTF.